This paragraph reports one T cell receptor beta chain. This CDR3 spans 14 amino acids. Looked up from germline, CDR1 is ENHRY and CDR2 is SYGVKD. Between the trimmed V and J ends, which lost 0 bases and 5 bases, there was a span of 11 bases. This record comes from a study of blood T cell repertoires in COVID-19. Study as a whole: The origin of the acute and convalescent COVID-19 samples was the United States, Italy and Spain.

Assay: immunoSEQ multiplex PCR; the TCRdb copy retains only in-frame clones and omits some. The sample has roughly 99,000 clones; approximately 89% are singletons. The sequence was obtained from a middle-aged man with active or convalescent COVID-19. Material for sequencing was peripheral blood. The rearrangement links TRBV10-3 to TRBJ2-7; maybe TRBD1 (5 bases). DNA of the CDR3: TGTGCCATCAGTGAGTCGGGCAGGGTTGACGAGCAGTACTTC. This sequence encodes CAISESGRVDEQYF.